Included here is one TCR beta chain sequence, with context. This table comes from immunoSEQ multiplex PCR, and its TCRdb copy is limited to in-frame clones, with some not included. The data hold about 3,500 clones, with around 80% observed a single time. The sample originates from a study of T cell clonotyping in hematopoietic cell transplantation. The ends lost 10 bases at V and 6 bases at J; junction bases unmatched: 11. In germline, CDR1 is SNHLY, CDR2 FYNNEI. This CDR3 has 15 amino acids. This chain joins TRBV2 and TRBJ2-2, with TRBD1 matching 10 bases. This receptor was obtained from a female patient aged 45-65 years who had an allogeneic stem cell transplant from an unrelated donor, so the T cells may come from the graft donor. Some clones in this sample may be carry-over from other donors' samples. The sequencing used peripheral blood mononuclear cells, collected at the time of graft-versus-host disease after allogeneic stem cell transplant. CDR3 loop: CAIRIDRGQAGELFF. As DNA, the CDR3 is TGTGCCATCCGGATCGACAGGGGGCAGGCCGGGGAGCTGTTTTTT.